This T cell receptor (beta chain) was recorded in a study of T cells after yellow fever vaccination. There are 17 residues in the CDR3. CDR1 MGHRA and CDR2 YSYEKL come from the germline V gene. J was trimmed by 8 bases and V by 0 bases; bases with no gene match: 6. In this sample, this clonotype turned up a few times. For TCR, cDNA came from 5'RACE template switching, which added a universal primer site and UMIs. MiXCR, run by TCRdb on the 5' RACE reads, gives a single entry per CDR3 protein. The repertoire includes some 120,000 distinct CDR3 sequences, approximately 14% of them detected once, and around 40% sits in the top ten.

The material was CD8+ T cells sorted from PBMCs, obtained 5 days after the yellow fever booster vaccination. The receptor comes from a man younger than 30 who received the YFV17D yellow fever vaccine. This sequence joins TRBV4-1 and TRBJ2-2; TRBD2 agrees at 13 bases. CDR3 sequence: CASSQEILAGGPGELFF. The CDR3 DNA reads TGCGCCAGCAGCCAAGAGATACTAGCGGGGGGGCCAGGGGAGCTGTTTTTT.